This TCR beta chain was captured in a study of OX40 agonist ivuxolimab in advanced cancers. Study details: Patients with hepatocellular carcinoma, melanoma, renal cell or head and neck cancer made up the dose-escalation patients.

Trimming took off 1 base at V and 8 bases at J, with 9 bases between the two ends. This CDR3 comprises 13 residues. Germline V gene data show CDR1 as LGHNA and CDR2 as YSLEER. Researchers took blood at baseline, on cycle 4 day 1, and on cycle 7 day 1. Overall study findings and caveats: CD8+ T cells were the subset that, on average, had more expanded clones than CD4+. Some of the lowest clonal expansion was seen in partial responders at 0.1-3.0 mg/kg.

Comments on this clone: Its antigen is unidentified.

Sequencing was performed with immunoSEQ multiplex PCR; in TCRdb, only in-frame clones are kept and a portion is missing. The data contain roughly 150,000 clones, under 95% of them singletons. This sequence joins TRBV4-3 and TRBJ2-4, with unresolved D. This sequence originates from an adult with an advanced solid tumor such as melanoma, head and neck, liver or kidney cancer. The starting material was CD4+ or CD8+ T cells sorted from blood, obtained in a trial of the OX40 agonist ivuxolimab. Written as DNA, the CDR3 is TGCGCCAGCAGCCAAGCCCCCCAGGACATTCAGTACTTC. It encodes CASSQAPQDIQYF.